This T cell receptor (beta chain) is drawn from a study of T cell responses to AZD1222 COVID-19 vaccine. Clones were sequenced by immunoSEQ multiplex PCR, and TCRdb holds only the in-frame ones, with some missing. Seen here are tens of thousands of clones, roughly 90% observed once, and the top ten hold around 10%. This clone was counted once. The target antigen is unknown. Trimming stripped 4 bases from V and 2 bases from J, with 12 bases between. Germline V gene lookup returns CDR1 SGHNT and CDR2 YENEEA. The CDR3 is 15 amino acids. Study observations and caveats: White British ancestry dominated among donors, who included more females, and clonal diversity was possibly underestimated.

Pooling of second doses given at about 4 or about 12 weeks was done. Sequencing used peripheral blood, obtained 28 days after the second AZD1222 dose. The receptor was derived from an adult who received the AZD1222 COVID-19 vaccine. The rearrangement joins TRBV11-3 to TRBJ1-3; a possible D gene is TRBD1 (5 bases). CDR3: CASSWEAGPGNTIYF. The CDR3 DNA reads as TGTGCCAGCAGCTGGGAAGCGGGGCCTGGAAACACCATATATTTT.